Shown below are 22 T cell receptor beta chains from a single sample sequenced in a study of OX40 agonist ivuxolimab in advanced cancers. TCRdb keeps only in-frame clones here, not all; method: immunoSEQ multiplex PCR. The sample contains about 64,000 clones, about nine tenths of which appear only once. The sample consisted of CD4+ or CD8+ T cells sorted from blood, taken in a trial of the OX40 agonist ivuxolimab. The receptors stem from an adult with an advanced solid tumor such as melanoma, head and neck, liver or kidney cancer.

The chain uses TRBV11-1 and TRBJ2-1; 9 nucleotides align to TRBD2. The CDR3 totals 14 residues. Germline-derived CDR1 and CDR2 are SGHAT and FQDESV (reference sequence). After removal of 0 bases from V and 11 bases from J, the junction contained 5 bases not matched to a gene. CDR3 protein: CASSLASGRYKQFF. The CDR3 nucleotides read TGTGCCAGCAGCTTAGCTAGCGGGAGATATAAGCAGTTCTTC. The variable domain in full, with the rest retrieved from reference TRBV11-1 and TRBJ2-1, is EAEVAQSPRYKITEKSQAVAFWCDPISGHATLYWYRQILGQGPELLVQFQDESVVDDSQLPKDRFSAERLKGVDSTLKIQPAELGDSAMYLCASSLASGRYKQFFGPGTRLTVL.

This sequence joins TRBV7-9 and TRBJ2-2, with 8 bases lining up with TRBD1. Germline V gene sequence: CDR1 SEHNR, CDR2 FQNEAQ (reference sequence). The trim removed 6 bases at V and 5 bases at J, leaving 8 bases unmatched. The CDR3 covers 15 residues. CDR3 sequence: CASRQGQGGTGELFF. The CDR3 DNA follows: TGTGCCAGCAGGCAAGGACAGGGTGGGACCGGGGAGCTGTTTTTT.

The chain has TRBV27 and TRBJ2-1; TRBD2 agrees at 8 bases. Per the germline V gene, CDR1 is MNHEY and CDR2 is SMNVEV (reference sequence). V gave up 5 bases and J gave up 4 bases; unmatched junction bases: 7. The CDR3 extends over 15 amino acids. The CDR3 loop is CASSQASSGYNEQFF. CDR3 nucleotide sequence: TGTGCCAGCAGTCAAGCATCTAGCGGGTACAATGAGCAGTTCTTC.

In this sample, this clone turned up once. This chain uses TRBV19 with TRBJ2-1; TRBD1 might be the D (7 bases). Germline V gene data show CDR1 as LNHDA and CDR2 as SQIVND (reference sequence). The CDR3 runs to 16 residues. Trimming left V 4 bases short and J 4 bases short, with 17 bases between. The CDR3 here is CASSKTRTGGYNEQFF. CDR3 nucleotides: TGTGCCAGTAGTAAAACACGGACAGGAGGGTACAATGAGCAGTTCTTC.

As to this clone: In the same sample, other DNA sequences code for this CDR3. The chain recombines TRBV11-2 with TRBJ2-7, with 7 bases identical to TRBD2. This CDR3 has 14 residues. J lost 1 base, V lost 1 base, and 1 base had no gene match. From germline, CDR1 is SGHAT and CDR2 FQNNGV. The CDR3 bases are TGTGCCAGCAGCTTAGGGGGGGGGTCCTACGAGCAGTACTTC. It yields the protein CASSLGGGSYEQYF.

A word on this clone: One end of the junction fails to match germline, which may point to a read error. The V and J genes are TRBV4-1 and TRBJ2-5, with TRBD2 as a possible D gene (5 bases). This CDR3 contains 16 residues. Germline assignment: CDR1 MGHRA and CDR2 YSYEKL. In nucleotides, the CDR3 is TGCGCCAGCACCCAAGTATACCCAGCGGTCCAAGAGACCCAGTACTTC. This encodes CASTQVYPAVQETQYF.

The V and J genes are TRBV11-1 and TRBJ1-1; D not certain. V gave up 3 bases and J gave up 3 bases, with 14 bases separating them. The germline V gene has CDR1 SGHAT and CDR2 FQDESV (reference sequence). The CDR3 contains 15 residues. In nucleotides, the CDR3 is TGTGCCAGCAGCTTTCTTGACACGTACGACACTGAAGCTTTCTTT. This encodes CASSFLDTYDTEAFF.

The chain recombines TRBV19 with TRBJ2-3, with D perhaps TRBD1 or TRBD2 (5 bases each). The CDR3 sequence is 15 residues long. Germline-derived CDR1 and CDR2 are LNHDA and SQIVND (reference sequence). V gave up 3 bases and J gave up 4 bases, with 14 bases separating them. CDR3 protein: CASSIAGTIPDTQYF. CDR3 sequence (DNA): TGTGCCAGTAGTATCGCAGGGACGATCCCAGATACGCAGTATTTT. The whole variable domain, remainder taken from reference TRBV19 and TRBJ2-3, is DGGITQSPKYLFRKEGQNVTLSCEQNLNHDAMYWYRQDPGQGLRLIYYSQIVNDFQKGDIAEGYSVSREKKESFPLTVTSAQKNPTAFYLCASSIAGTIPDTQYFGPGTRLTVL.

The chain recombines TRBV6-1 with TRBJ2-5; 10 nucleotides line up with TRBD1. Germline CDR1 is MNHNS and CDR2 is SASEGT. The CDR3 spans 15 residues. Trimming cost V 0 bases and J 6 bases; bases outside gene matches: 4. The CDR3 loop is CASSEATGGRKTQYF. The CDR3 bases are TGTGCCAGCAGTGAAGCGACAGGGGGCCGAAAGACCCAGTACTTC.

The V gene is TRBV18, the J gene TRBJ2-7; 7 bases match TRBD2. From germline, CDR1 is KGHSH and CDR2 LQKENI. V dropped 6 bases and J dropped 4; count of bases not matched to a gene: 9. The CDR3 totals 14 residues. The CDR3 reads CASSPRREVYEQYF. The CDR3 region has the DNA TGTGCCAGCTCTCCTCGCCGGGAGGTGTACGAGCAGTACTTC.

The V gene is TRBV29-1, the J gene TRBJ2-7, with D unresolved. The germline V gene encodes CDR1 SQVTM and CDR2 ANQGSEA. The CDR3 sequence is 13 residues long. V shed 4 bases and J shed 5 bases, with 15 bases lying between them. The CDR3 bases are TGCAGCGTTGCCGACAATGCCGCTAACGAGCAGTACTTC. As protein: CSVADNAANEQYF.

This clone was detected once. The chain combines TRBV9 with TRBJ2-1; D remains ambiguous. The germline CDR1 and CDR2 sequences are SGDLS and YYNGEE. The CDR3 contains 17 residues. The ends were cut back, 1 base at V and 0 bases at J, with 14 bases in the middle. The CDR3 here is CASSVSVGRSSYNEQFF. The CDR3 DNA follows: TGTGCCAGCAGCGTAAGCGTGGGAAGAAGCTCCTACAATGAGCAGTTCTTC.

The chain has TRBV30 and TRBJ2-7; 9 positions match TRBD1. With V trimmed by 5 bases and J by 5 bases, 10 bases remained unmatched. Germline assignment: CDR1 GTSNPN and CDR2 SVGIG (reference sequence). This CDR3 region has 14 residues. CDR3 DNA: TGTGCCTGGCATCTTGCCGGGACAGGGCACGAGCAGTACTTC. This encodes CAWHLAGTGHEQYF.

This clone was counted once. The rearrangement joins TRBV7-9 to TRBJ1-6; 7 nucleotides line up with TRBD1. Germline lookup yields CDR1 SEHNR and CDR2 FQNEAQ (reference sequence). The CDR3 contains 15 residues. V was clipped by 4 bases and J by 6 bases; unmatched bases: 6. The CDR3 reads CASSSWTGVNSPLHF. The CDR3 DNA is TGTGCCAGCAGCTCCTGGACAGGAGTTAATTCACCCCTCCACTTT.

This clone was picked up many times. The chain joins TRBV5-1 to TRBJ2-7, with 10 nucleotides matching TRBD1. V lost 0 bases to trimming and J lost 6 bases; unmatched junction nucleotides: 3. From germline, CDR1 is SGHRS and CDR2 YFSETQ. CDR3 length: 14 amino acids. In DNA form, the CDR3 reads TGCGCCAGCAGCTTGGCAGGGACAGGGGTCGAGCAGTACTTC. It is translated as CASSLAGTGVEQYF.

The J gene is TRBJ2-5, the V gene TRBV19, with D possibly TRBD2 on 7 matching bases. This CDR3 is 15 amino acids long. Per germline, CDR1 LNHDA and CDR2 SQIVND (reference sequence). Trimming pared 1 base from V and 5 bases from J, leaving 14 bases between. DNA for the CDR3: TGTGCCAGTAGTATAGGAACAGGGAGGGGGGAGACCCAGTACTTC. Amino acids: CASSIGTGRGETQYF.

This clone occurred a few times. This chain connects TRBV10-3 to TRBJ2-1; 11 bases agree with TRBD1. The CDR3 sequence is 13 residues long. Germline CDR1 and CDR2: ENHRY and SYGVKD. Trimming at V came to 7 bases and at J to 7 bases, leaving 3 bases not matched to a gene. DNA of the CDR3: TGTGCCATCATGGGGACAGGGGGTAATGAGCAGTTCTTC. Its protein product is CAIMGTGGNEQFF.

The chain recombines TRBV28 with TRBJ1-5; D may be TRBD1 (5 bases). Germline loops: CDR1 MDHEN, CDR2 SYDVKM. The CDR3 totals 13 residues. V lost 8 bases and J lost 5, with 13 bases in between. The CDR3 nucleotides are TGTGCCAGCCATCAGGGTGGGGATCAGCCCCAGCATTTT. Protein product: CASHQGGDQPQHF.

This CDR3 reads CASSPPFAGGDTQYF. For the CDR3, the DNA is TGTGCCAGCTCACCACCGTTTGCGGGAGGAGATACGCAGTATTTT. The chain couples TRBV18 to TRBJ2-3, with 8 bases lining up with TRBD2. CDR3 length: 15 residues. The V and J ends lost 0 bases and 5 bases, in that order; junction bases with no gene match: 4. Germline CDR1 and CDR2: KGHSH and LQKENI.

CDR3 sequence reads: CATSRSGQGNTIYF. CDR3 DNA: TGTGCCACCAGCAGATCGGGACAAGGAAACACCATATATTTT. The chain employs TRBV15 and TRBJ1-3; D perhaps matches TRBD1 (6 bases). Germline V gene data show CDR1 as LNHNV and CDR2 as YYDKDF (reference sequence). There are 14 residues in the CDR3. Trimming removed 2 bases from V and 4 bases from J, with 9 bases in between. Together with reference TRBV15 and TRBJ1-3, the CDR3 gives the full variable domain: DAMVIQNPRYQVTQFGKPVTLSCSQTLNHNVMYWYQQKSSQAPKLLFHYYDKDFNNEADTPDNFQSRRPNTSFCFLDIRSPGLGDTAMYLCATSRSGQGNTIYFGEGSWLTVV.

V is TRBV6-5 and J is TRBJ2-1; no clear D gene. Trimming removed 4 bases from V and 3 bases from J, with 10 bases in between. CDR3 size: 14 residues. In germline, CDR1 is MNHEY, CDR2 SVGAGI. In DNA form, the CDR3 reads TGTGCCAGCAGTTCCCTCGGGTTCTACAATGAGCAGTTCTTC. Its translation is CASSSLGFYNEQFF.

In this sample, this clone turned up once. The CDR3 DNA reads as TGTGCCAGCAGAGGGGTCTCAACTAATGAAAAACTGTTTTTT. It yields the protein CASRGVSTNEKLFF. The chain has TRBV21-1 and TRBJ1-4; whether TRBD1, the table's D call, matches the DNA was not checked. TRBV21-1 is noted as a pseudogene. This CDR3 spans 14 amino acids.